A single T cell receptor beta chain is shown here with its context. Its target is unknown. The entry originates in a study of T cell responses to AZD1222 COVID-19 vaccine. Study-wide results and limits: The CD4 TCRs associated with vaccination extended across spike and predominated at 160-218 and 743-854.

Here immunoSEQ multiplex PCR was the method, and the copy in TCRdb shows in-frame clones only, minus some. The table has 75,000 to 100,000 clones, roughly nine tenths seen once. The receptor comes from an adult in good health. Specimen: peripheral blood, collected on day 0 of AZD1222 vaccination.

The CDR3 region has the DNA TGTGCCAGCAGTTACTCGGGGGGACAGGGAAATCAGCCCCAGCATTTT. It translates to CASSYSGGQGNQPQHF. The chain links TRBV6-2 or TRBV6-3 to TRBJ1-5; 9 bases fit TRBD1. J gave up 4 bases and V 0 bases, and 4 bases lay outside the gene matches. The CDR3 runs 16 residues. Germline values: CDR1 MNHEY, CDR2 SVGEGT.